This passage covers 15 T cell receptor beta chains from one sample sequenced in a study of blood T cell repertoires in COVID-19. Sequenced by immunoSEQ multiplex PCR; TCRdb stores in-frame clones only, minus some. The data show around 200,000 clones, around 82% seen once. Sequenced: peripheral blood. These receptors all come from a man aged 50-59 years with active or convalescent COVID-19.

The chain has TRBV19 and TRBJ1-5; 9 bases map to TRBD1. Germline CDR1 is LNHDA and CDR2 is SQIVND (reference sequence). The ends lost 2 bases at V and 4 bases at J; junction bases unmatched: 6. CDR3 size: 16 residues. CDR3 region: CASSISVGQGNQPQHF. The CDR3 DNA sequence: TGTGCCAGTAGTATATCAGTTGGACAGGGGAATCAGCCCCAGCATTTT.

The chain carries TRBV5-1 and TRBJ1-1; 7 bases map to TRBD1. CDR3 length: 14 amino acids. V was pared by 2 bases and J by 5 bases, with 6 bases of the junction left unmatched. The germline V gene has CDR1 SGHRS and CDR2 YFSETQ. CDR3: CASSLQGIRTEAFF. CDR3 sequence (DNA): TGCGCCAGCAGCTTACAGGGGATTCGGACTGAAGCTTTCTTT.

The chain employs TRBV9 and TRBJ1-2; D perhaps matches TRBD1 (5 bases). The CDR3 is 15 amino acids. V dropped 0 bases and J dropped 4 bases, with 13 bases sitting between them. Germline V gives CDR1 SGDLS, CDR2 YYNGEE. The CDR3 DNA reads as TGTGCCAGCAGCGTAGGAGTTACAGGTTCCTATGGCTACACCTTC. It yields the protein CASSVGVTGSYGYTF.

The chain links TRBV15 to TRBJ1-1, with D unresolved. Trimming took 0 bases from V and 1 from J, leaving 6 bases between them. The CDR3 is 14 residues long. CDR1 and CDR2 from the germline V gene are LNHNV and YYDKDF (reference sequence). CDR3 coding DNA: TGTGCCACCAGCAGAGAGCGGGGGAACACTGAAGCTTTCTTT. Its protein product is CATSRERGNTEAFF.

The V call is TRBV7-2, the J call TRBJ2-5; TRBD1 matches at 7 bases. Germline V gene sequence: CDR1 SGHTA, CDR2 FQGNSA. Germline trimming cut 2 bases from V and 0 bases from J; bases unmatched to any gene: 9. The CDR3 consists of 17 residues. The CDR3 nucleotides are TGTGCCAGCAGCTTATCGTACGACAGGGTTCACCAAGAGACCCAGTACTTC. It encodes CASSLSYDRVHQETQYF.

The genes are TRBV11-2 and TRBJ1-2, with D hard to call. The CDR3 totals 13 residues. Germline CDR1 SGHAT, CDR2 FQNNGV. Trimming removed 1 base from V and 2 bases from J, with 5 bases in between. In DNA, the CDR3 is TGTGCCAGCAGCTTAGCCGGGAACTATGGCTACACCTTC. Translated: CASSLAGNYGYTF.

This clone was seen once. The chain joins TRBV5-4 to TRBJ2-3, with D possibly TRBD2 on 5 matching bases. Germline V gene lookup returns CDR1 SGHNT and CDR2 YYREEE (reference sequence). Trimming shortened V by 4 bases and J by 4 bases, and 16 bases separated the two germline ends. The CDR3 is made up of 15 amino acids. The CDR3 loop is CASSTPRGSADTQYF. As DNA, the CDR3 is TGTGCCAGCAGCACACCCCGGGGTAGCGCAGATACGCAGTATTTT.

The rearrangement links TRBV10-3 to TRBJ1-1, with no clear D. CDR1 and CDR2 from the germline V gene are ENHRY and SYGVKD. CDR3 size: 12 residues. Trimming left V 5 bases short and J 0 bases short, with 4 bases between. Here the CDR3 reads CAISPVNTEAFF. The CDR3 region has the DNA TGTGCCATCAGTCCCGTGAACACTGAAGCTTTCTTT.

This clone was detected once. Different DNA sequences within this sample yield the same CDR3. The V and J genes are TRBV12-3 or TRBV12-4 and TRBJ2-7; a possible D gene is TRBD1 (6 bases). Trimming shortened V by 5 bases and J by 2 bases, and 10 bases separated the two germline ends. The CDR3 is 13 residues long. CDR3 coding DNA: TGTGCCAGCAGTCCAGGACAGCCCTACGAGCAGTACTTC. Protein: CASSPGQPYEQYF.

The table lists this clone with a count of one. The V call is TRBV6-4, the J call TRBJ2-3, with 12 bases fitting TRBD2. The CDR3 spans 15 residues. V was pared by 6 bases and J by 7 bases, with 8 bases of the junction left unmatched. Looked up from germline, CDR1 is MRHNA and CDR2 is SNTAGT. CDR3 bases: TGTGCCAGCAGCCCTAGCGGGGGGGCCTTAAATACGCAGTATTTT. Residues: CASSPSGGALNTQYF.

This clone was observed a few times. V is TRBV6-2 or TRBV6-3 and J is TRBJ2-7, with 7 bases matching TRBD1. Trimming at V came to 6 bases and at J to 7 bases, leaving 3 bases not matched to a gene. Germline V gene lookup returns CDR1 MNHEY and CDR2 SVGEGT. The length of the CDR3 is 11 residues. Here the CDR3 reads CASSDRVEQYF. The CDR3 region has the DNA TGTGCCAGCAGCGACAGGGTAGAGCAGTACTTC.

This chain links TRBV29-1 with TRBJ2-2; possibly TRBD1 for D (6 bases). The V end lost 7 bases, the J end lost 6 bases, and 12 bases lay between the germline ends. Germline CDR1 reads SQVTM; CDR2 reads ANQGSEA. The CDR3 is 12 residues long. CDR3 DNA sequence: TGCAGCGGGGGAACAGGGTCCGGGGAGCTGTTTTTT. This codes for CSGGTGSGELFF.

The chain uses TRBV9 and TRBJ1-3; no firm D call. Trimming removed 4 bases from V and 0 bases from J, with 5 bases in between. The CDR3 is 13 amino acids. Germline V lookup: CDR1 SGDLS, CDR2 YYNGEE. CDR3 DNA: TGTGCCAGCAGCCGAGACTCTGGAAACACCATATATTTT. Translated: CASSRDSGNTIYF.

The chain recombines TRBV29-1 with TRBJ1-2; TRBD1 aligns across 9 bases. CDR3 length equals 13 residues. Germline-derived CDR1 and CDR2 are SQVTM and ANQGSEA. V lost 6 bases, J lost 4 bases, and 6 bases stayed unmatched. CDR3 amino acids: CSVGGTGPYGYTF. The CDR3 DNA is TGCAGCGTGGGAGGGACAGGGCCCTATGGCTACACCTTC. The full variable domain, with the rest looked up from reference TRBV29-1 and TRBJ1-2, is SAVISQKPSRDICQRGTSLTIQCQVDSQVTMMFWYRQQPGQSLTLIATANQGSEATYESGFVIDKFPISRPNLTFSTLTVSNMSPEDSSIYLCSVGGTGPYGYTFGSGTRLTVV.

This clone has only a few counts. Here the CDR3 reads CSAYSSYEQYF. The CDR3 region has the DNA TGCAGTGCTTACAGTTCCTACGAGCAGTACTTC. The rearrangement links TRBV20-1 to TRBJ2-7; no definite D call. The CDR3 runs to 11 residues. V lost 5 bases to trimming and J lost 1 base, with 6 bases between them. The V gene's germline CDR1 is DFQATT and CDR2 SNEGSKA (reference sequence).